Listed below are T cell receptor beta chains from one sample, sequenced in a study of blood T cell repertoires in COVID-19. Clones were sequenced by immunoSEQ multiplex PCR, and TCRdb holds only the in-frame ones, with some missing. In the table there are under 350,000 clones, approximately 90% of which are singletons. Sequenced: peripheral blood. These receptors were obtained from a man in his forties or fifties with acute or convalescent COVID-19. CDR3s include the opening cysteine and the closing phenylalanine or tryptophan. Each record gives: clone size, D gene, V gene, J gene, CDR3 DNA, CDR3 protein. The D gene is left open where the match is weak. The listing skips clone size in some rows; elsewhere it reads once, few, many or a size class.

-	-	TRBV28	TRBJ1-4	TGTGCCAGCAGTTTAGCCAGGGTCGATGAAAAACTGTTTTTT	CASSLARVDEKLFF
-	TRBD2	TRBV5-1	TRBJ2-3	TGCGCCAGCAGCTTGGAGCGGGAAACAGATACGCAGTATTTT	CASSLERETDTQYF
-	-	TRBV14	TRBJ2-1	TGTGCCAGCAGCCAAGTTCGTGAGCAGTTCTTC	CASSQVREQFF
-	-	TRBV7-8	TRBJ2-2	TGTGCCAGCAGCCCCCGCCGGGACATGAACACCGGGGAGCTGTTTTTT	CASSPRRDMNTGELFF
-	-	TRBV4-2	TRBJ2-2	TGTGCCAGCAGCCAAGCTGCGGTCACGACCGGGGAGCTGTTTTTT	CASSQAAVTTGELFF
-	TRBD1	TRBV27	TRBJ1-2	TGTGCCAGCAGTGGGACAGGGGGTTTTGGCTACACCTTC	CASSGTGGFGYTF
-	-	TRBV2	TRBJ1-5	TGTGCCAGCAGTGAGGCCGGGAGGGATCAGCCCCAGCATTTT	CASSEAGRDQPQHF
-	TRBD1	TRBV7-6	TRBJ1-2	TGTGCCAGCAGCTTAGAGGGACAGGGTATACATGGCTACACCTTC	CASSLEGQGIHGYTF
-	-	TRBV29-1	TRBJ1-2	TGCAGCGTTGGGCGGGGGCTAAAGGATGTGGAGGGCTACACCTTC	CSVGRGLKDVEGYTF
-	-	TRBV6-5	TRBJ1-4	TGTGCCAGCAGTTTAGACTCTTGGGAAAAACTGTTTTTT	CASSLDSWEKLFF
-	TRBD1	TRBV7-2	TRBJ1-2	TGTGCCAGCAGCCTAGGACAGGGTCTGGGTGGCTACACCTTC	CASSLGQGLGGYTF
-	-	TRBV11-2	TRBJ2-3	TGTGCCAGCAGCTTACCGGTCCTGCGCACAGATACGCAGTATTTT	CASSLPVLRTDTQYF
-	-	TRBV19	TRBJ2-1	TGTGCCACCGCCCCGCAACCTATTTACAATGAGCAGTTCTTC	CATAPQPIYNEQFF
-	TRBD1	TRBV29-1	TRBJ1-6	TGCAGTGCTTCGACAGGGACATTCGATTCACCCCTCCACTTT	CSASTGTFDSPLHF
-	-	TRBV7-9	TRBJ2-2	TGTGCCAGCAGCTCCGAAGGGGGCGGGGAGCTGTTTTTT	CASSSEGGGELFF
-	-	TRBV7-2	TRBJ2-6	TGTGCCAGCAGTTTAACAATCAGCGAAGCAGTCTCTGGGGCCAACGTCCTGACTTTC	CASSLTISEAVSGANVLTF
-	TRBD1	TRBV5-1	TRBJ1-6	TGCGCCAGCAGTCCCGGACAGGGTAATAATTCACCCCTCCACTTT	CASSPGQGNNSPLHF
few	-	TRBV28	TRBJ1-5	TGTGCCAGCAGGCGGGGGAGTGGCAATCAGCCCCAGCATTTT	CASRRGSGNQPQHF
-	TRBD2	TRBV7-3	TRBJ2-2	TGTGCCAGCAGTCTAGCGGGGAACACCGGGGAGCTGTTTTTT	CASSLAGNTGELFF
-	-	TRBV6-4	TRBJ2-1	TGTGCCAGCAGTGTCAGCGGGTACTCCTACAATGAGCAGTTCTTC	CASSVSGYSYNEQFF
-	-	TRBV11-2	TRBJ2-7	TGTGCCAGCAGCTTAATACAGGGAGTTGGGAACGAGCAGTACTTC	CASSLIQGVGNEQYF
-	-	TRBV12-5	TRBJ2-1	TGTGCTAGTGGTTTCGGGACTCTGGGCAATGAGCAGTTCTTC	CASGFGTLGNEQFF
-	-	TRBV30	TRBJ1-3	TGTGCCTGGAGCCCCATTGGGCCCTCTGGAAACACCATATATTTT	CAWSPIGPSGNTIYF
few	-	TRBV4-1	TRBJ2-3	TGCGCCAGCAGTCAGGGCCTCCTAGACGATACGCAGTATTTT	CASSQGLLDDTQYF
-	-	TRBV29-1	TRBJ1-1	TGCAGCGTTCGAGAGAGGAAGAACACTGAAGCTTTCTTT	CSVRERKNTEAFF
-	-	TRBV13	TRBJ2-1	TGTGCCAGCAGCTTAGAACAGGACGACAATGAGCAGTTCTTC	CASSLEQDDNEQFF
-	-	TRBV4-1	TRBJ2-6	TGCGCCAGCAGCCAAGACCTCTCTGGGGCCAACGTCCTGACTTTC	CASSQDLSGANVLTF
-	TRBD1	TRBV5-6	TRBJ2-7	TGTGCCAGCAGCCGGACAGGGCCCCTCTACGAGCAGTACTTC	CASSRTGPLYEQYF
-	-	TRBV5-1	TRBJ2-7	TGCGCCAGCAGCCCAGGACAGGGAGGGGAGCAGTACTTC	CASSPGQGGEQYF
-	-	TRBV6-5	TRBJ2-2	TGTGCCAGCAGTTTCCGGGACTCTCAGGGCACCGGGGAGCTGTTTTTT	CASSFRDSQGTGELFF
-	-	TRBV5-4	TRBJ2-6	TGTGCCAGCAGCCAAGAGCCAGGGGCGGGGGTTGCCAACGTCCTGACTTTC	CASSQEPGAGVANVLTF
-	TRBD1	TRBV6-5	TRBJ2-7	TGTGCCAGCAGTACAAGACAGGGATCCTACGAGCAGTACTTC	CASSTRQGSYEQYF
-	TRBD2	TRBV5-8	TRBJ2-1	TGTGCCAGCAGATTGCGGGGGGTAGTTGAGCAGTTCTTC	CASRLRGVVEQFF
-	TRBD1	TRBV5-4	TRBJ2-7	TGTGCCAGCAGCTTAAGACAGGGCGAGCAGTACTTC	CASSLRQGEQYF
-	TRBD2	TRBV5-3	TRBJ2-3	TGTGCCAGAAGCTCGAGGGGACTAGGGGTAGATACGCAGTATTTT	CARSSRGLGVDTQYF
-	-	TRBV2	TRBJ2-3	TGTGCCAGCAAAAGGGGATCTAGCACAGATACGCAGTATTTT	CASKRGSSTDTQYF
-	-	TRBV5-6	TRBJ2-6	TGTGCCAGCAGCGTGGTAATAGCTGGGGCCAACGTCCTGACTTTC	CASSVVIAGANVLTF
-	-	TRBV21-1	TRBJ2-1	TGTGCCAGCAGCAAAGACGGGGGAACTAATGAGCAGTTCTTC	CASSKDGGTNEQFF
-	-	TRBV27	TRBJ2-7	TGTGCCAGCAGCCGGGGGAGACTTGTTTTCGAGCAGTACTTC	CASSRGRLVFEQYF
-	-	TRBV2	TRBJ1-5	TGTGCCAGCAGCGATGACAGAGATCAGCCCCAGCATTTT	CASSDDRDQPQHF
-	TRBD1	TRBV27	TRBJ1-2	TGTGCCAGCAGGGAAACAGGGGGCAAGCCGGGCTACACCTTC	CASRETGGKPGYTF
-	-	TRBV6-5	TRBJ2-3	TGTGCCAGCAGCCTATTTCGCACAGATACGCAGTATTTT	CASSLFRTDTQYF
-	TRBD1	TRBV12-5	TRBJ2-2	TGTGCTAGTGGTCCGGGACAGGGTTACACCGGGGAGCTGTTTTTT	CASGPGQGYTGELFF
-	-	TRBV5-1	TRBJ2-3	TGCGCCAGCAGCGTGGATCCGGCAGATACGCAGTATTTT	CASSVDPADTQYF
-	-	TRBV7-9	TRBJ2-1	TGTGCCAGCAGCTTAGCGGCAGGGCGGCAGTTCTTC	CASSLAAGRQFF
-	-	TRBV5-6	TRBJ2-1	TGTGCCAGCAGCTTGGGTAGTTTGAGGGAGCAGTTCTTC	CASSLGSLREQFF
-	TRBD2	TRBV2	TRBJ2-2	TGTGCCAGCATGGGACTAGCGGCTAAGACCGGGGAGCTGTTTTTT	CASMGLAAKTGELFF
-	-	TRBV19	TRBJ2-7	TGTGCCAGTAGTGTCATCGCGGGGAGCTCCTACGAGCAGTACTTC	CASSVIAGSSYEQYF
-	-	TRBV11-2	TRBJ2-1	TGTGCCAGCAGTTCGACTAGGCGTGCTGAGCAGTTCTTC	CASSSTRRAEQFF
once	-	TRBV5-1	TRBJ1-4	TGCGCCACCTCACAGGGCCCGTTTGAAAAACTGTTTTTT	CATSQGPFEKLFF